Listed below are T cell receptor beta chains from one sample, sequenced in a study of cytomegalovirus exposure and HLA in healthy donors. Assay used: immunoSEQ multiplex PCR; TCRdb lists only in-frame clones, some missing. The sample carries a few hundred thousand clones, around three quarters recorded once. Source material: PBMCs. Source of these receptors: a man aged 40-55 years in good health and CMV-seronegative. Each CDR3 is given with its conserved first and last residue. Clone size, where shown, is once, few, many, or a class for clones that have expanded.

CDR3 | V | size
CASSLNRGNEQFF | TRBV4-2 | -
CASSSNRVAGNTIYF | TRBV11-2 | once
CASSYGQALMNTEAFF | TRBV6-5 | -
CASSSLSDRREQYF | TRBV27 | -
CASGAEGKGSEQYF | TRBV9 | -
CASSEAGVGYTF | TRBV6-1 | -
CASSPKFRGLPDTQYF | TRBV7-6 | -
CASSLTEFPYEQYF | TRBV7-9 | once
CAWSERQFPNQPQHF | TRBV30 | few
CASSLETGRSEAFF | TRBV7-8 | -
CASSSGMPYEQYF | TRBV7-9 | -
CASSVEAGGPVEQYF | TRBV9 | -
CASSLGGTGSGYTF | TRBV11-2 | -
CASSSIAGGGETQYF | TRBV5-1 | -
CASSQEYRSRQPQHF | TRBV4-1 | -
CASSVDFVRGGTSGGDEQFF | TRBV9 | -
CASSAMGLGYEQYF | TRBV5-8 | -
CASSSRTGLVYGYTF | TRBV9 | -
CASSSGQINYGYTF | TRBV7-9 | -
CAWSITTGADTQYF | TRBV30 | -
CASSTTGQVDQPQHF | TRBV7-2 | -
CASSQDLGVVNTEAFF | TRBV14 | -
CASSLWTGGGSYNEQFF | TRBV5-6 | -
CASSLTTSEQFF | TRBV7-2 | -
CASSYRDTGELFF | TRBV6-5 | -
CASSEGLAGATGELFF | TRBV2 | -
CASSFEARAASPLHF | TRBV5-6 | once
CASSELAIDEQFF | TRBV2 | -
CASSLGGRGGETQYF | TRBV7-9 | -
CRQGYLDEQYF | TRBV20-1 | -
CASSQAWGPHNSPLHF | TRBV4-3 | few
CASSRMGALVSYNSPLHF | TRBV5-4 | -
CASSQSTSGYSYEQYF | TRBV14 | -
CSVASFGAEAFF | TRBV29-1 | once
CASSLVGTSLAKNIQYF | TRBV5-1 | -
CASSLAGRVSYNEQFF | TRBV7-3 | -
CASNVGGLAYEQYF | TRBV5-1 | -
CASSRGGTSAYEQYF | TRBV7-8 | -
CSSQDGTFF | TRBV29-1 | -
CASSRSREGHEQYF | TRBV18 | -
CSVEGGSGNTIYF | TRBV29-1 | -
CASSKGPRGPEETQYF | TRBV21-1 | few
CASSPGGQRNSPLHF | TRBV18 | -
CASSLDRATNEKLFF | TRBV4-1 | -
CASSGESFSYEQYF | TRBV6-1 | -
CASSSRETQYF | TRBV6-5 | -
CASSEGAREKLFF | TRBV25-1 | -
CASSWTGSSYEQYF | TRBV28 | -
CASRSLAGGHNEQFF | TRBV19 | -
CSAKRGDRGIEAFF | TRBV29-1 | few
CASSRAGVSTDTQYF | TRBV19 | -
CASSPRQSSEQYF | TRBV4-3 | -
CASSGAGGRRNSPLHF | TRBV9 | few
CSVVAGPEQYF | TRBV29-1 | -
CASSQGRDADTQYF | TRBV14 | -
CASSPGQGGQPQHF | TRBV9 | -
CASSQDIGRLAGGYNEQFF | TRBV4-1 | -
CASSYSRLGGKTEAFF | TRBV6-6 | -
CASSLNLRQAGGYTF | TRBV7-9 | -
CASSRQGNTEAFF | TRBV7-3 | few